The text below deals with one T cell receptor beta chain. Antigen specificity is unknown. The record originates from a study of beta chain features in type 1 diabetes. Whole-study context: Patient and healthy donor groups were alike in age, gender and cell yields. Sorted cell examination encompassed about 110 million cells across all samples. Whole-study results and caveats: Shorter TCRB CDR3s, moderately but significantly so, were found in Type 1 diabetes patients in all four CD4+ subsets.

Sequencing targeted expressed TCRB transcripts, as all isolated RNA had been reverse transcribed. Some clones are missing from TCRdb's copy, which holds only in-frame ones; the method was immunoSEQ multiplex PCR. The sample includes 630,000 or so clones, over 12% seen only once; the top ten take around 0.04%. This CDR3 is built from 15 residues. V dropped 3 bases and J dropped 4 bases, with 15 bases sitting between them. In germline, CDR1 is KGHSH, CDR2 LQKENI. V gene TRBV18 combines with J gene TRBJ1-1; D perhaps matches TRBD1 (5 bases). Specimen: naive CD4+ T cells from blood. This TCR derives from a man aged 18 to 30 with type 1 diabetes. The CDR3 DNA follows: TGTGCCAGCTCACCCCGGTCGGGGGGAGGCACTGAAGCTTTCTTT. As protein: CASSPRSGGGTEAFF.